This TCR beta chain is drawn from a study of T cells in Graves' hyperthyroidism and ophthalmopathy. The investigators amplified TCR beta CDR3 regions from RNA transcripts. Initially, a first-round RT-PCR of the TCR CDR3 employed the HTBI primer set. One entry per CDR3 protein, called by TCRdb with MiXCR from the multiplex PCR reads. In the table there are around 350,000 distinct CDR3 sequences, about 18% of which are singletons. This clonotype was observed many times. The CDR3 has 13 amino acids. V lost 9 bases and J lost 8; bases outside the gene matches: 7. Germline CDR1 reads MNHEY; CDR2 reads SMNVEV (reference sequence).

The chain employs TRBV27 and TRBJ2-1, with 10 positions matching TRBD2. This clonotype was obtained from a woman younger than 45 with Graves' hyperthyroidism that later progressed to Graves' ophthalmopathy. Sequenced material: blood. CDR3 residues: CARLLAGRDEQFF. CDR3 in DNA: TGTGCCAGACTACTAGCGGGGAGGGATGAGCAGTTCTTC.